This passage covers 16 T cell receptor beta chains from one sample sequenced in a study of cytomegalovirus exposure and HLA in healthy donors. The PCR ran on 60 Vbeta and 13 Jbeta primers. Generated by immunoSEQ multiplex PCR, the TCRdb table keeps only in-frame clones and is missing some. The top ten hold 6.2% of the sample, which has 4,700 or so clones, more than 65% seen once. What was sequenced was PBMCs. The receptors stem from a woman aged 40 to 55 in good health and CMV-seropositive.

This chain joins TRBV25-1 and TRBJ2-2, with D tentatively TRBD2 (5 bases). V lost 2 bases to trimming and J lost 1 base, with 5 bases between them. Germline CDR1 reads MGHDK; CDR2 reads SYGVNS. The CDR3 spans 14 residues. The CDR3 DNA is TGTGCCAGCAGTGAAAGCGGGAACACCGGGGAGCTGTTTTTT. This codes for CASSESGNTGELFF. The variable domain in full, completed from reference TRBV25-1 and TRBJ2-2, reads EADIYQTPRYLVIGTGKKITLECSQTMGHDKMYWYQQDPGMELHLIHYSYGVNSTEKGDLSSESTVSRIRTEHFPLTLESARPSHTSQYLCASSESGNTGELFFGEGSRLTVL.

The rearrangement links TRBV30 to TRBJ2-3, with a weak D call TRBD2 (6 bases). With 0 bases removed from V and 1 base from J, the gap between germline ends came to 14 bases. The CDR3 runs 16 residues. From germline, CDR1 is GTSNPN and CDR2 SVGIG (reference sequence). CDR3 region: CAWSVRGRGRTDTQYF. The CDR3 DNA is TGTGCCTGGAGTGTACGTGGGCGGGGCCGCACAGATACGCAGTATTTT.

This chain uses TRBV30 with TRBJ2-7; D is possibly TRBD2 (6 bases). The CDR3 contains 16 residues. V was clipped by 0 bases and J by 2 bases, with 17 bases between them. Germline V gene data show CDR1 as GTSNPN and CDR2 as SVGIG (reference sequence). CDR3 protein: CAWSVLTGVRAYEQYF. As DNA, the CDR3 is TGTGCCTGGAGTGTACTCACGGGGGTCAGAGCCTACGAGCAGTACTTC.

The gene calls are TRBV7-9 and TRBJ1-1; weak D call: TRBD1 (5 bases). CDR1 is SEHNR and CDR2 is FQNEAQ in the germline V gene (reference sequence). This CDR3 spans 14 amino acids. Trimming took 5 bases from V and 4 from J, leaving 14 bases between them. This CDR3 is CASSRAQGGTEAFF. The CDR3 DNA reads TGTGCCAGCAGCCGCGCGCAGGGCGGCACTGAAGCTTTCTTT.

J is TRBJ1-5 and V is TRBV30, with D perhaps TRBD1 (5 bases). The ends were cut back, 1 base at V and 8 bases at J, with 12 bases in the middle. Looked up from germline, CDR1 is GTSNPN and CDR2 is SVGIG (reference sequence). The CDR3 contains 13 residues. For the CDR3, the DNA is TGTGCCTGGAGTGGGGAGGGGCCGGAGCCCCAGCATTTT. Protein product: CAWSGEGPEPQHF.

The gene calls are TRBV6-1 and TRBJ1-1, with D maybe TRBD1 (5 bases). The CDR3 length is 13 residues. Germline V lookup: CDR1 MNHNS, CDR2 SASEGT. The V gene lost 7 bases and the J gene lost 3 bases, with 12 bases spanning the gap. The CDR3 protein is CASNPGDDTEAFF. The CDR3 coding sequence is TGTGCCAGCAACCCGGGGGACGACACTGAAGCTTTCTTT.

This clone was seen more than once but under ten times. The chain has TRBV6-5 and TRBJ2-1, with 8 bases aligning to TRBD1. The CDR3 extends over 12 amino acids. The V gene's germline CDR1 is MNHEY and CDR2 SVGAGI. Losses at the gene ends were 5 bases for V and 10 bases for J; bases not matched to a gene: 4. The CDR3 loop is CASSRTGPEQFF. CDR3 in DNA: TGTGCCAGCAGTAGGACAGGGCCGGAGCAGTTCTTC.

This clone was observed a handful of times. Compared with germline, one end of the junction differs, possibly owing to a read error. CDR3 DNA: TGTGCCTGGAGTGTAAGCCATACGAGTCCTCTTTGCTTC. The encoded protein is CAWSVSHTSPLCF. The V call is TRBV30, the J call TRBJ2-7; D is unclear. CDR3 length equals 13 residues. From germline, CDR1 is GTSNPN and CDR2 SVGIG (reference sequence).

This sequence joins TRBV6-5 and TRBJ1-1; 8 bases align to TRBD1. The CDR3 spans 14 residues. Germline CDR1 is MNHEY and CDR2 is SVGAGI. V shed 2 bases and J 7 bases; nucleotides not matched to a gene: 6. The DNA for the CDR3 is TGTGCCAGCAGTTACGAACAGGGGGGGGTTGAAGCTTTCTTT. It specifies CASSYEQGGVEAFF.

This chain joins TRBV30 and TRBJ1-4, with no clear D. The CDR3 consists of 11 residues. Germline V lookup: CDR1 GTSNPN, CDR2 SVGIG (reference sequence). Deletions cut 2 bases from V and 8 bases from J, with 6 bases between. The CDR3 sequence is CAWSIREKLFF. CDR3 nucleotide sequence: TGTGCCTGGAGTATCCGGGAAAAACTGTTTTTT.

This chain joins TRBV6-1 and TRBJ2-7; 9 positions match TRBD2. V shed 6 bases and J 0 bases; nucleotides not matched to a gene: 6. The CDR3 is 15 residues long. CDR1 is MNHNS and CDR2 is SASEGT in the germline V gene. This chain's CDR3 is CASRNSGGRSYEQYF. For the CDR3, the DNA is TGTGCCAGCAGGAATAGCGGGGGCCGCTCCTACGAGCAGTACTTC.

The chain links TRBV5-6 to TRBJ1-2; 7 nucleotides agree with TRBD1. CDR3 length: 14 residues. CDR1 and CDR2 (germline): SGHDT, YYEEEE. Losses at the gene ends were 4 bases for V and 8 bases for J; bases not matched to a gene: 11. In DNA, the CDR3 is TGTGCCAGCAGCGTCGACAGGGCCCCAGGAGGCTACACCTTC. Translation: CASSVDRAPGGYTF.

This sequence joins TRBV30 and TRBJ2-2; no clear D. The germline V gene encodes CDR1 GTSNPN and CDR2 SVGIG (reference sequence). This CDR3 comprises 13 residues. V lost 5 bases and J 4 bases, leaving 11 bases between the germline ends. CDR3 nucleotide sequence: TGTGCCTGGGGAGCCGGTTCCACCGGGGAGCTGTTTTTT. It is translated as CAWGAGSTGELFF.

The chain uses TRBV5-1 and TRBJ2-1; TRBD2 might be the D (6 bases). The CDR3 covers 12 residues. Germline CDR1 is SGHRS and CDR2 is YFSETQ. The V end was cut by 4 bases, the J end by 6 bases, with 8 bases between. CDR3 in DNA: TGCGCCAGCAGCCCGGGAGCCAATGAGCAGTTCTTC. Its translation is CASSPGANEQFF.

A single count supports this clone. CDR3 loop: CASSEQVGTGYGYTF. For the CDR3, the DNA is TGTGCCAGCAGTGAGCAAGTAGGGACAGGGTACGGCTACACCTTC. This chain uses TRBV6-1 with TRBJ1-2; 9 bases align to TRBD1. The junction had 10 bases not matched to a gene; V was cut back by 3 bases and J by 8 bases. The germline V gene encodes CDR1 MNHNS and CDR2 SASEGT. The CDR3 spans 15 residues.

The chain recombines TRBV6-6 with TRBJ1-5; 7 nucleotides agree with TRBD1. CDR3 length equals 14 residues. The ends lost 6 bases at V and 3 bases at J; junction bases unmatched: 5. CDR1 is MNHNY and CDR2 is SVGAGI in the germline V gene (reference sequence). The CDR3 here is CASSPDRDNQPQHF. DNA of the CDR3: TGTGCCAGCAGCCCAGACAGGGACAATCAGCCCCAGCATTTT.